This note documents a single TCR beta chain sequence. Its antigen is not known. For each donor, at least one pre-ART and at least two post-ART PBMC samples were available. Ahead of DNA extraction, samples held roughly 1-11 million cryopreserved PBMC each. The CDR3 has 15 amino acids. Germline V gene data show CDR1 as SGDLS and CDR2 as YYNGEE. Trimming took off 5 bases at V and 2 bases at J, with 16 bases between the two ends. The sample belongs to a study of long-term antiretroviral therapy in people with HIV. Overall study results and limits: Versus controls, repertoires in people with HIV had narrower CDR3 length ranges. ART-treated samples gained diversity yet remained below transplant donor controls.

The assay, immunoSEQ v3.0, was run at survey level. Using immunoSEQ multiplex PCR, the repertoire was profiled, and TCRdb retains in-frame clones only, with some absent. The repertoire consists of 34,000 or so clones, with approximately 93% occurring once and the leading ten covering 3.5% to 4.5%. The clonotype originates from a woman aged 45 to 65 with HIV. The sequencing here drew on unsorted PBMCs, taken 5 to 5.5 years after starting antiretroviral therapy. V and J are TRBV9 and TRBJ2-5; D possibly uses TRBD1 or TRBD2 (6 bases each). The CDR3 DNA reads as TGTGCCAGCAGTCCGACGGGGGCCCTTCAAGAGACCCAGTACTTC. It encodes CASSPTGALQETQYF.